Detailed here is one T cell receptor (beta chain). Its antigen remains unidentified. These data come from a study of siplizumab effects on memory and regulatory T cells. Assayed TCR templates numbered about 10^5 for each sample. Using immunoSEQ multiplex PCR, the repertoire was profiled, and TCRdb retains in-frame clones only, with some absent. The data contain approximately 100,000 clones, under 95% of them singletons. Points from the study as a whole: Siplizumab significantly reduced alloreactive sequences traceable to unstimulated CD4+ memory cells. With siplizumab, mappable alloreactive CD4+ clones averaged around 71% Treg-derived, versus over 25% in controls. A naive or memory phenotype could not be assigned to roughly 75-95% of the proliferating CD4+ or CD8+ clones.

Trimming removed 5 bases from V and 4 bases from J; junction bases left unmatched: 12. Germline V gene lookup returns CDR1 ENHRY and CDR2 SYGVKD. There are 16 residues in the CDR3. The V call is TRBV10-3, the J call TRBJ1-2; TRBD1 agrees at 8 bases. The receptor's source is a human donor in good health. The sample was Tregs sorted from blood. The CDR3 reads CAISSAGTGVSYGYTF. In nucleotides, the CDR3 is TGTGCCATCAGTTCCGCCGGGACAGGTGTCTCCTATGGCTACACCTTC.